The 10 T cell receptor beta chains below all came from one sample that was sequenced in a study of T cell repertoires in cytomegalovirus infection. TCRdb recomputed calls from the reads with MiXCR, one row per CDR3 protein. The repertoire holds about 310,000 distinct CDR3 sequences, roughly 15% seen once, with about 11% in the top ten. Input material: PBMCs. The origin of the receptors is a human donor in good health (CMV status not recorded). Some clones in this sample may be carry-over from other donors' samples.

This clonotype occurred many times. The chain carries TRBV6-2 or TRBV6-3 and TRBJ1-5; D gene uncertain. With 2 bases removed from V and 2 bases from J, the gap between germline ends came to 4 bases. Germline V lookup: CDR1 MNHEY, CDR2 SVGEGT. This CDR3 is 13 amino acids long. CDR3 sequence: CASSYEGNQPQHF. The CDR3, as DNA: TGTGCCAGCAGTTACGAGGGCAATCAGCCCCAGCATTTT.

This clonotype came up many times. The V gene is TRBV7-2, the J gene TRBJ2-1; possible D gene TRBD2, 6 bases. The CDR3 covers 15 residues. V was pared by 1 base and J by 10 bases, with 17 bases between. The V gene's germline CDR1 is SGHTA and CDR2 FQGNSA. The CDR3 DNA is TGTGCCAGCAGCTTAGGTACCACTTGGGAGGAGGAGCAGTTCTTC. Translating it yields CASSLGTTWEEEQFF. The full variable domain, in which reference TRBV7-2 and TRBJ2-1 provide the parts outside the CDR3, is GAGVSQSPSNKVTEKGKDVELRCDPISGHTALYWYRQSLGQGLEFLIYFQGNSAPDKSGLPSDRFSAERTGGSVSTLTIQRTQQEDSAVYLCASSLGTTWEEEQFFGPGTRLTVL.

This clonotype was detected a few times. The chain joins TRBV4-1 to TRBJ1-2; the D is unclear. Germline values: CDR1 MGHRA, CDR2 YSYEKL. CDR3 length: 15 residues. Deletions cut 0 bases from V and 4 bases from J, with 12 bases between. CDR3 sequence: CASSQDTQPIYGYTF. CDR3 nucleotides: TGCGCCAGCAGCCAAGATACACAGCCCATCTATGGCTACACCTTC.

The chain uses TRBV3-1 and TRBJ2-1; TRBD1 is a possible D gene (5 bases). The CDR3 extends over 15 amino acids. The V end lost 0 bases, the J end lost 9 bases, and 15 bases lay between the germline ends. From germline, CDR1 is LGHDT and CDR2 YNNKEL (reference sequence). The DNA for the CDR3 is TGTGCCAGCAGCCAAGATCGCGTGGGGCGTGGTGAGCAGTTCTTC. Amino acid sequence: CASSQDRVGRGEQFF.

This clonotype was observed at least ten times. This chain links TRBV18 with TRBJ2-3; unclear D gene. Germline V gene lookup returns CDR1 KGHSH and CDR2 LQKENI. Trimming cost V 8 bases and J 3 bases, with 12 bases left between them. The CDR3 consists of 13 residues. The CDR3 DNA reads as TGTGCCAGCAGCCCCAGTTCTACAGATACGCAGTATTTT. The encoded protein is CASSPSSTDTQYF.

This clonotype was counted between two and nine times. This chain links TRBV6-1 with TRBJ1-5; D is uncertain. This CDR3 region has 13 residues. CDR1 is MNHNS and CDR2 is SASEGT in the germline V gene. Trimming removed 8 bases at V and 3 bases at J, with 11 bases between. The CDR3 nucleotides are TGTGCCAGCGGCCAGGAATACAATCAGCCCCAGCATTTT. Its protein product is CASGQEYNQPQHF.

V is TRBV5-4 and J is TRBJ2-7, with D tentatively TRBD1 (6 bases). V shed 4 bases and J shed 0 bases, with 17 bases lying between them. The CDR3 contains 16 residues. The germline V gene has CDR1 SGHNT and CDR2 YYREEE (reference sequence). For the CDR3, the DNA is TGTGCCAGCAGCCCCGGACAGCCCAATTACTCCTACGAGCAGTACTTC. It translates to CASSPGQPNYSYEQYF.

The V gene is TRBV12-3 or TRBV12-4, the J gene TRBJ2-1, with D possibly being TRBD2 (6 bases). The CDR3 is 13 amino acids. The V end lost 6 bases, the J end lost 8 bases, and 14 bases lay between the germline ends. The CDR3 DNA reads TGTGCCAGCAGCTTGCAGACGGGAGATGAGCAGTTCTTC. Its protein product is CASSLQTGDEQFF.

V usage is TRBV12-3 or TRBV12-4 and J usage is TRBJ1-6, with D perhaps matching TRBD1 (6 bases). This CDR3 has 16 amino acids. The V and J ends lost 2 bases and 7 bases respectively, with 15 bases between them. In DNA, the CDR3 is TGTGCCAGCAGTTTATGGTCAGGGGCAAGGAATTCACCCCTCCACTTT. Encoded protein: CASSLWSGARNSPLHF.

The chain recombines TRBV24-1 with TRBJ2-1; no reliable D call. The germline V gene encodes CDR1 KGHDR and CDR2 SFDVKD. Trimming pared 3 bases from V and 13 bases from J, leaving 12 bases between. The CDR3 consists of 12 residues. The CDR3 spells CATSDPASDQFF. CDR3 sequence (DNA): TGTGCCACCAGTGATCCCGCCAGCGATCAGTTCTTC.